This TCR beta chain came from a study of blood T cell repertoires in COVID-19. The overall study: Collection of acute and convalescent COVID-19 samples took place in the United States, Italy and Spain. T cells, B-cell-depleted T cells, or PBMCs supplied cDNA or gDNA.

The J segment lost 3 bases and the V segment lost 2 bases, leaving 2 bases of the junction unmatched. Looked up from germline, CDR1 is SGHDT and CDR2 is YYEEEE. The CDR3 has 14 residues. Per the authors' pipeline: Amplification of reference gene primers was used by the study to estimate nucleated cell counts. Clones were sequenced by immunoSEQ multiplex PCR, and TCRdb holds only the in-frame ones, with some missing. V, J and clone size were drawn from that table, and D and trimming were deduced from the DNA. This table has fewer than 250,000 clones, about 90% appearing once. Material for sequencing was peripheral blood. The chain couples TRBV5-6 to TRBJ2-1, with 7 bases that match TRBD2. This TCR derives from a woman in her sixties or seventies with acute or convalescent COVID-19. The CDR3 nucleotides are TGTGCCAGCAGCTTCCGGGACTACTACAATGAGCAGTTCTTC. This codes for CASSFRDYYNEQFF. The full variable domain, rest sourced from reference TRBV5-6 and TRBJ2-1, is DAGVTQSPTHLIKTRGQQVTLRCSPKSGHDTVSWYQQALGQGPQFIFQYYEEEERQRGNFPDRFSGHQFPNYSSELNVNALLLGDSALYLCASSFRDYYNEQFFGPGTRLTVL.